This entry concerns a single TCR beta chain. One end of the junction does not line up with germline, which may come from a read error. Preparation of the TCRbeta library was carried out with unique molecular identifiers. TCRdb re-analysed the PCR reads in MiXCR, keeping a single row per CDR3 protein. The sample holds some 280,000 distinct CDR3 sequences; nearly 10% are singletons and the top ten take around 10%. These data are taken from a study of T-cell reconstitution after alpha-beta-depleted transplantation in children. The CDR3 totals 16 residues. CDR1 is LNHNV and CDR2 is YYDKDF in the germline V gene (reference sequence).

The chain links TRBV15 to TRBJ2-1, with TRBD2 matching 11 bases. The clonotype originates from a human donor who donated a stem cell graft to a child with SCID. The sample consisted of PBMCs from the stem cell graft donor, taken from the stem cell graft. The CDR3 reads CATSTWTSGSRDEPFF. CDR3 nucleotides: TGTGCCACCAGCACCTGGACTAGCGGGTCCAGGGATGAGCCGTTCTTC.